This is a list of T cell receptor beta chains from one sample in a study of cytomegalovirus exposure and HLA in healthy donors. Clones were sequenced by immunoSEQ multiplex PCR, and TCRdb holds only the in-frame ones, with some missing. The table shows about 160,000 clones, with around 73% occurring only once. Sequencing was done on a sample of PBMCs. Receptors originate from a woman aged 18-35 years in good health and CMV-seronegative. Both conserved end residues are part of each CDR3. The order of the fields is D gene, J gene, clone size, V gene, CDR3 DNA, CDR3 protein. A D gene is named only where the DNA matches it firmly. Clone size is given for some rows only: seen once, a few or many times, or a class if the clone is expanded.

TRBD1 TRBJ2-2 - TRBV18 TGTGCCAGCTCACCTAGGGGACAGGGAAGCACCGGGGAGCTGTTTTTT CASSPRGQGSTGELFF
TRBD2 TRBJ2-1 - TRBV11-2 TGTGCCAGCAGCTTAAGCCCCAGCGGGGGATACAATGAGCAGTTCTTC CASSLSPSGGYNEQFF
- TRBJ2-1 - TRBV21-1 TGTGCCAGCAGCAAATCACTAGCGGGGGGCTCCAATGAGCAGTTCTTC CASSKSLAGGSNEQFF
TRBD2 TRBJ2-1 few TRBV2 TGTGCCAGCAGTGAAGCACGGGCGGGAGGGCCAAGGAATGAGCAGTTCTTC CASSEARAGGPRNEQFF
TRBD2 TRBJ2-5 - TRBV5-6 TGTGCCAGCAGCTTGAGCGGGAGGCCTCAAGAGACCCAGTACTTC CASSLSGRPQETQYF
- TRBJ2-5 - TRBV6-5 TGTGCCAGCAGTTACCCCCGCAGGGACCAAGAGACCCAGTACTTC CASSYPRRDQETQYF
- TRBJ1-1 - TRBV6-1 TGTGCCAGCAGTGATTGGCAGGGTAAAAAGGACACTGAAGCTTTCTTT CASSDWQGKKDTEAFF
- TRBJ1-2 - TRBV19 TGTGCCAGTAGTAGGAACACGGCGGCTAACTATGGCTACACCTTC CASSRNTAANYGYTF
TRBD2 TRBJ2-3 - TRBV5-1 TGCGCCAGCAGCAACCTAGCGGGGGGAAACCTCCGGCAGTATTTT CASSNLAGGNLRQYF
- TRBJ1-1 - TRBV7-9 TGTGCCAGCAGCCCAGGGCTAGGGACTGAAGCTTTCTTT CASSPGLGTEAFF
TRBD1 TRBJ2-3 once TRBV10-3 TGTGCCATCAGACAGGGGATGAACACAGATACGCAGTATTTT CAIRQGMNTDTQYF
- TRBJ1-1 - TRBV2 TGTGCCAGCAGTGATACAGGCAACACTGAAGCTTTCTTT CASSDTGNTEAFF
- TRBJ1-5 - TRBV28 TGTGCAGCGACGCCTGGCAGTTTATCGGCAGGGAGGGATCAGCCCCAGCATTTT CAATPGSLSAGRDQPQHF
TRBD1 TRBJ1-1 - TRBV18 TGTGCCAGCTCACCAAGACAGGGGGGGAACACTGAAGCTTTCTTT CASSPRQGGNTEAFF
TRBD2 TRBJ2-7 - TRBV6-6 TGTGCCAGCAGCCCCGAGCTAGCGGGGGGCTGGGAGCAGTACTTC CASSPELAGGWEQYF
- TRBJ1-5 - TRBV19 TGTGCAGCCGCGGGCGCCCAGGGCAATCAGCCCCAGCATTTT CAAAGAQGNQPQHF
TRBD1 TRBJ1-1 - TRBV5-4 TGTGCCAGCAGCTCAGGACAGGGAATGAACACTGAAGCTTTCTTT CASSSGQGMNTEAFF
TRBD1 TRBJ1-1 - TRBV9 TGTGCCAGCAGCGTAGGGACAGGCCCCAGGGGCACTGAAGCTTTCTTT CASSVGTGPRGTEAFF
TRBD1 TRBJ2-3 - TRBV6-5 TGTGCCAGCAGCTTTACAGGGGTCGCAGATACGCAGTATTTT CASSFTGVADTQYF
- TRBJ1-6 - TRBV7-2 TGTGCCAGCAGCTTAGGTAGAATCGGTTATAATTCACCCCTCCACTTT CASSLGRIGYNSPLHF
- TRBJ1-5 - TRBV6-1 TGTGCCAGCTATAGCGGGGCAGGTCAGCCCCAGCATTTT CASYSGAGQPQHF
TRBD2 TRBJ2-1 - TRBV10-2 TGCGCCAGCAGTGACGCGGGAGGTCGCGATGAGCAGTTCTTC CASSDAGGRDEQFF
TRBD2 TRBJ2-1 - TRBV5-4 TGTGCCAGCAGCTTGGATTGGCTAGCGGCCGGGGAGCAGTTCTTC CASSLDWLAAGEQFF
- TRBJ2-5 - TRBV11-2 TGTGCCAGCAGCTCGGGCGGAGGGCCTCAAGAGACCCAGTACTTC CASSSGGGPQETQYF
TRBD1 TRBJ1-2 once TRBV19 TGTGCCAGTAGCATGGACGGACAGGGAACCTATGGCTACACCTTC CASSMDGQGTYGYTF
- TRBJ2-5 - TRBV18 TGTGCCAGCTCACCACCAGGGGTCGTTGCGGAGACCCAGTACTTC CASSPPGVVAETQYF
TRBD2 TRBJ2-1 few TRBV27 TGTGCCAGCAGTTTAGGACTAGCGGGCTACAATGAGCAGTTCTTC CASSLGLAGYNEQFF
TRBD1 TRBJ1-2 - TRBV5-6 TGTGCCACCTCCCTACAGGGGTCGCTCTATGGCTACACCTTC CATSLQGSLYGYTF
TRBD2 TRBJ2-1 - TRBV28 TGTGCCAGCAGACCCGGGACTAGCGGATACAATGAGCAGTTCTTC CASRPGTSGYNEQFF
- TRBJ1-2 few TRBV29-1 TGCAGCGTTGAAGGTTCAGGGGCCAACTATGGCTACACCTTC CSVEGSGANYGYTF
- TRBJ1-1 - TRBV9 TGTGCCAGCAGCGTAGCACAGTTGAACACTGAAGCTTTCTTT CASSVAQLNTEAFF